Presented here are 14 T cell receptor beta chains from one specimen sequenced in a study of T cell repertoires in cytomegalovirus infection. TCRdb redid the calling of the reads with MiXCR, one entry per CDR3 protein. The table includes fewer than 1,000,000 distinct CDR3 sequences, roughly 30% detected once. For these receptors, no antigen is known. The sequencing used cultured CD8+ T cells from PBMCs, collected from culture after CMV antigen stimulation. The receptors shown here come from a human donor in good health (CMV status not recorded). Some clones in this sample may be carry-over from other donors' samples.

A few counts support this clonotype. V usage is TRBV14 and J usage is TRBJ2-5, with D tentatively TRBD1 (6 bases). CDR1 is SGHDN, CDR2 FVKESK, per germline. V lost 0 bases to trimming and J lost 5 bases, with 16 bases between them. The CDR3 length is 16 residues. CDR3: CASSQDWLRGSETQYF. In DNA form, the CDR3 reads TGTGCCAGCAGCCAAGATTGGCTTAGGGGGTCGGAGACCCAGTACTTC.

As DNA, the CDR3 is TGCAGTGCTAGAGATCGGTCCGGGGGACAGGCGGGGCCCTCCCGGGCGCTCTTTGAAGCTTTCTTT. This sequence encodes CSARDRSGGQAGPSRALFEAFF. The chain couples TRBV20-1 to TRBJ1-1; 8 nucleotides agree with TRBD1. With 0 bases clipped from V and 7 bases from J, the junction kept 31 bases outside the gene matches. Germline V lookup: CDR1 DFQATT, CDR2 SNEGSKA (reference sequence). The CDR3 runs 22 residues.

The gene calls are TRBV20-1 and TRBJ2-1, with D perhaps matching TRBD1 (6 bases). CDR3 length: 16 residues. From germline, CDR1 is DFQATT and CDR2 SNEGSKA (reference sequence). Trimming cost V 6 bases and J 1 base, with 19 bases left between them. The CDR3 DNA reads TGCAGTGCAAATTTACAGGGATGGGGATCCTACAATGAGCAGTTCTTC. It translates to CSANLQGWGSYNEQFF.

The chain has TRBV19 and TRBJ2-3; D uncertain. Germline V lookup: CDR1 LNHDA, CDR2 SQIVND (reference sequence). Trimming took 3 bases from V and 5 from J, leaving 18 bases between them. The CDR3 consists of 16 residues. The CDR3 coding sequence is TGTGCCAGTAGTATCAAAGACGCCTATAGAGGAGATACGCAGTATTTT. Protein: CASSIKDAYRGDTQYF.

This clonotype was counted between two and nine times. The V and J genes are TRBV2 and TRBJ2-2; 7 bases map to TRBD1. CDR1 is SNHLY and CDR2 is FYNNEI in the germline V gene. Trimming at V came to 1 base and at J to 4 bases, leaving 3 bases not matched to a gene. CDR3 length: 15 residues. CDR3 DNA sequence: TGTGCCAGCAGTGAAGGACAGGGAAGCACCGGGGAGCTGTTTTTT. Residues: CASSEGQGSTGELFF.

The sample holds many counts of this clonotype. This CDR3 reads CASSEAVGGPTDTQYF. The CDR3 DNA follows: TGTGCCAGCAGTGAAGCCGTCGGGGGCCCCACAGATACGCAGTATTTT. This chain connects TRBV6-1 to TRBJ2-3; possibly TRBD1 or TRBD2 for D (6 bases each). Trimming removed 0 bases from V and 2 bases from J, with 12 bases in between. From germline, CDR1 is MNHNS and CDR2 SASEGT. CDR3 length equals 16 residues.

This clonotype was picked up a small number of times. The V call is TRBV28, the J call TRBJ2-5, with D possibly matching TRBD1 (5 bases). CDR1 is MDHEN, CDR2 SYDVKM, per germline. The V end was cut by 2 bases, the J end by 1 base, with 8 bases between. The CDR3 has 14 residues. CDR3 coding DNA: TGTGCCAGCAGTTTAGACAGTATCCAAGAGACCCAGTACTTC. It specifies CASSLDSIQETQYF.

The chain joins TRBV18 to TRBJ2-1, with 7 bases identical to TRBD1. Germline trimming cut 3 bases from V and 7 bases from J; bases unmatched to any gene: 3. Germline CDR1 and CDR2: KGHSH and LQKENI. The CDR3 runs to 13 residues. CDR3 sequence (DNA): TGTGCCAGCTCACCGGCGACAGGGAATGAGCAGTTCTTC. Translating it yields CASSPATGNEQFF. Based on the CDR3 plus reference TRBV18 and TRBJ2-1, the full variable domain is NAGVMQNPRHLVRRRGQEARLRCSPMKGHSHVYWYRQLPEEGLKFMVYLQKENIIDESGMPKERFSAEFPKEGPSILRIQQVVRGDSAAYFCASSPATGNEQFFGPGTRLTVL.

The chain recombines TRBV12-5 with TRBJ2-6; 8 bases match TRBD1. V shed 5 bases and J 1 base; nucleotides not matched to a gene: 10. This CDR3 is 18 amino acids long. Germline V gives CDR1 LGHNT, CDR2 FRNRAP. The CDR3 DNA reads TGTGCTAGTGGTATAGACAGGGGTTTATCTTCTGGGGCCAACGTCCTGACTTTC. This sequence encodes CASGIDRGLSSGANVLTF.

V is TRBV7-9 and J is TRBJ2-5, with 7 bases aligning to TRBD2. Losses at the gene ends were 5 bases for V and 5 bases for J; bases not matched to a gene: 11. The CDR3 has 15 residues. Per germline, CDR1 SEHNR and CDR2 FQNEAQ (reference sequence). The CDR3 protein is CASSHVSRGGETQYF. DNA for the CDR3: TGTGCCAGCAGCCACGTGTCGAGGGGAGGGGAGACCCAGTACTTC.

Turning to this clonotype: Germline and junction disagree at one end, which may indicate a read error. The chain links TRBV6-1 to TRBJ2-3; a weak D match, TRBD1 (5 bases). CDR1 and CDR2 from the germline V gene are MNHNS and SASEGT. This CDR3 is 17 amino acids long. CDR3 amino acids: CAGRPTARYRYTDTQYF. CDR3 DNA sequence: TGTGCCGGCAGACCAACGGCCCGTTACAGGTACACAGATACGCAGTATTTT.

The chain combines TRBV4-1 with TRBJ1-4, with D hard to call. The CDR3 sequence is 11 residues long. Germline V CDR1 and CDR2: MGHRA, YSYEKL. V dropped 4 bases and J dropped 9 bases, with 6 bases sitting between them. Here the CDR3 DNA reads TGCGCCAGCAGCCTCGGCCAAAAACTGTTTTTT. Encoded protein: CASSLGQKLFF.

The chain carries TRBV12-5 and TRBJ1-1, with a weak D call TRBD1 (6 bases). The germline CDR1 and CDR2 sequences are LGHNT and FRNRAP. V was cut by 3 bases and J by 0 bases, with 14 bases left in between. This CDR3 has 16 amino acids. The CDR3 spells CASGLIGGTLNTEAFF. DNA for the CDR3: TGTGCTAGTGGTTTAATAGGGGGAACATTGAACACTGAAGCTTTCTTT.

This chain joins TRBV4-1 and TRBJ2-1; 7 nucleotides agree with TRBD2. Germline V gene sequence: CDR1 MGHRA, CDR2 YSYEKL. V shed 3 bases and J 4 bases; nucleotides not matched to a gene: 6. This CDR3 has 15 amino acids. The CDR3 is CASSHLPGGYNEQFF. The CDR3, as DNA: TGCGCCAGCAGCCACCTCCCCGGGGGGTACAATGAGCAGTTCTTC.